The rows below give T cell receptor beta chains drawn from one sample of a study of blood T cells in healthy people across ages. From the 5' RACE reads, TCRdb called clonotypes with MiXCR, one entry per CDR3 protein. The sample shows about 1,400,000 distinct CDR3 sequences, approximately 60% of them seen only once. Sequencing used blood. The receptors were gathered from a man aged 18 to 29 in good health. CDR3s include the opening cysteine and the closing phenylalanine or tryptophan. The D gene is left open where the match is weak. Where a row states a size, it is once, few, many or the class of an expanded clone; other rows omit it.

>TRBV7-9|-|15|TRBJ1-2|-
CASSPFPRGNYGYTF
TGTGCCAGCAGCCCTTTCCCAAGGGGAAATTATGGCTACACCTTC
>TRBV10-3|-|15|TRBJ2-1|-
CAISSIGGSNNEQFF
TGTGCCATCAGTAGTATAGGGGGTTCAAACAATGAGCAGTTCTTC
>TRBV12-5|-|12|TRBJ1-1|-
CASGSGGSEAFF
TGTGCTAGTGGATCCGGGGGGTCGGAAGCTTTCTTT
>TRBV7-9|-|15|TRBJ2-7|few
CASSLALSPDYEQYF
TGTGCCAGCAGCTTAGCATTGAGCCCCGACTACGAGCAGTACTTC
>TRBV7-9|TRBD1|12|TRBJ1-1|-
CASSTQGGVAFF
TGTGCCAGCAGCACCCAGGGGGGGGTAGCTTTCTTT
>TRBV7-9|-|14|TRBJ2-1|few
CASSLQPLGNEQFF
TGTGCCAGCAGCCTCCAACCCCTCGGCAATGAGCAGTTCTTC
>TRBV5-6|-|16|TRBJ1-2|-
CASRFTTPGVGYGYTF
TGTGCCAGCAGATTTACGACCCCGGGGGTCGGCTATGGCTACACCTTC
>TRBV2|TRBD2|11|TRBJ2-5|few
CASRAPSGQYF
TGTGCCAGCAGGGCCCCTAGCGGTCAGTACTTC
>TRBV7-2|-|16|TRBJ1-6|few
CASSLLPRAGDSPLHF
TGTGCCAGCAGCTTACTTCCGAGGGCGGGGGATTCACCCCTCCACTTT
>TRBV4-3|-|16|TRBJ2-1|-
CASSQRGSGLFDEQFF
TGCGCCAGCAGCCAGAGGGGGTCGGGATTGTTCGATGAGCAGTTCTTC
>TRBV3-1|-|17|TRBJ1-6|-
CASSHPPTGLHNSPLHF
TGTGCCAGCAGCCACCCCCCGACAGGTCTTCATAATTCACCCCTCCACTTT
>TRBV10-3|-|13|TRBJ1-1|few
CAISESPNTEAFF
TGTGCCATCAGTGAGTCCCCCAACACTGAAGCTTTCTTT
>TRBV27|-|16|TRBJ2-7|-
CTSSLAATPLDNEQYF
TGTACCAGCAGTTTAGCAGCGACTCCACTTGACAATGAGCAGTACTTC
>TRBV4-1|-|15|TRBJ1-1|-
CASSPRRATATEAFF
TGCGCCAGCAGCCCCAGGAGGGCAACGGCCACTGAAGCTTTCTTT
>TRBV4-1|-|16|TRBJ1-2|-
CASSLRTGLPAGGYTF
TGCGCCAGCAGCCTACGTACGGGACTCCCAGCTGGTGGCTACACCTTC
>TRBV7-2|-|16|TRBJ2-3|-
CASSLEEGARADTQYF
TGTGCCAGCAGCTTAGAGGAGGGAGCTAGGGCAGATACGCAGTATTTT
>TRBV5-1|TRBD2|17|TRBJ2-7|once
CASSSTVLAARGNEQYF
TGCGCCAGCAGCTCAACAGTACTAGCGGCTAGAGGTAACGAGCAGTACTTC
>TRBV6-2/TRBV6-3|TRBD2|15|TRBJ2-7|-
CASSPIGGGSYEQYF
TGTGCCAGCAGCCCCATCGGCGGGGGGTCCTACGAGCAGTACTTC
>TRBV21-1|-|11|TRBJ1-6|once
CASSTWAPLHF
TGTGCCAGCAGCACTTGGGCACCCCTCCACTTT
>TRBV20-1|TRBD1|14|TRBJ2-3|-
CSAPDRSKTDTQYF
TGCAGTGCCCCGGACAGGTCCAAAACAGATACGCAGTATTTT
>TRBV6-5|-|14|TRBJ2-3|many
CASSSGTSTDTQYF
TGTGCCAGCAGCTCCGGGACTAGCACAGATACGCAGTATTTT
>TRBV5-4|-|13|TRBJ2-5|-
CASSSLPQETQYF
TGTGCCAGCAGCTCGTTACCCCAAGAGACCCAGTACTTC
>TRBV20-1|-|13|TRBJ2-7|-
CSARGSGAYEQYF
TGCAGTGCTAGAGGTTCCGGAGCCTACGAGCAGTACTTC
>TRBV28|-|13|TRBJ1-2|-
CASSRPLSYGYTF
TGTGCCAGCAGTCGGCCCCTTAGCTATGGCTACACCTTC
>TRBV27|-|16|TRBJ1-5|-
CASGHGPPWGNQPQHF
TGTGCCAGCGGACACGGACCCCCATGGGGCAATCAGCCCCAGCATTTT
>TRBV20-1|TRBD1|13|TRBJ2-5|few
CSAPDRYQETQYF
TGCAGTGCTCCGGACAGGTACCAAGAGACCCAGTACTTC
>TRBV2|-|10|TRBJ2-7|-
CASLGYEQYF
TGTGCCAGCTTAGGGTACGAGCAGTACTTC
>TRBV25-1|TRBD2|15|TRBJ2-7|-
CASSEWGTSGYEQYF
TGTGCCAGCAGTGAATGGGGGACTAGCGGCTACGAGCAGTACTTC
>TRBV4-2|-|16|TRBJ2-7|-
CASSQDHRQDPYEQYF
TGTGCCAGCAGCCAAGATCACCGACAGGACCCGTACGAGCAGTACTTC
>TRBV4-3|TRBD1|16|TRBJ1-2|-
CASSHDPGTGKYGYTF
TGCGCCAGCAGCCATGACCCCGGGACAGGGAAGTATGGCTACACCTTC
>TRBV4-1|-|17|TRBJ1-4|few
CASSQAPDGGSGEKLFF
TGCGCCAGCAGCCAAGCCCCCGACGGGGGAAGTGGTGAAAAACTGTTTTTT
>TRBV5-1|TRBD2|13|TRBJ2-1|once
CASTPPSGNEQFF
TGCGCCAGCACCCCGCCTAGCGGCAATGAGCAGTTCTTC
>TRBV6-5|-|13|TRBJ2-3|once
CASSYSVIDTQYF
TGTGCCAGCAGTTACTCGGTCATAGATACGCAGTATTTT
>TRBV27|TRBD2|16|TRBJ2-1|-
CASSLSPGGRADEQFF
TGTGCCAGCAGTTTGTCTCCCGGCGGGAGGGCCGATGAGCAGTTCTTC
>TRBV4-2|-|18|TRBJ2-2|-
CASSQALRGPPNTGELFF
TGTGCCAGCAGCCAAGCCCTGAGGGGTCCGCCTAACACCGGGGAGCTGTTTTTT
>TRBV7-2|TRBD1|15|TRBJ1-4|few
CASSTRDRGSEKLFF
TGTGCCAGCAGCACCCGGGACAGGGGTAGTGAAAAACTGTTTTTT
>TRBV7-9|TRBD2|15|TRBJ2-1|-
CASSSRLAGENEQFF
TGTGCCAGCAGTTCCCGACTAGCGGGAGAAAATGAGCAGTTCTTC
>TRBV20-1|TRBD1|13|TRBJ1-2|-
CSSDRVGNYGYTF
TGCAGTTCAGACAGGGTCGGTAACTATGGCTACACCTTC
>TRBV20-1|-|13|TRBJ2-7|-
CSAKTGYTYEQYF
TGCAGTGCCAAGACGGGGTATACCTACGAGCAGTACTTC
>TRBV3-1|-|13|TRBJ2-7|-
CASSQEPPSKQYF
TGTGCCAGCAGCCAAGAACCTCCCTCAAAGCAGTACTTC
>TRBV5-1|TRBD1|13|TRBJ1-2|-
CASSFGQGVGYTF
TGCGCCAGCAGCTTCGGACAGGGGGTCGGCTACACCTTC
>TRBV21-1|-|15|TRBJ2-7|-
CASSKVNPSPYEQYF
TGTGCCAGCAGCAAAGTAAACCCTAGTCCCTACGAGCAGTACTTC
>TRBV12-3/TRBV12-4|TRBD2|15|TRBJ2-4|-
CASSSGRASKNIQYF
TGTGCCAGCAGCAGCGGGAGGGCGTCCAAAAACATTCAGTACTTC
>TRBV20-1|-|15|TRBJ2-1|few
CSARLPHRPYNEQFF
TGCAGTGCTAGGCTTCCCCATCGGCCCTACAATGAGCAGTTCTTC
>TRBV7-6|TRBD2|14|TRBJ2-7|-
CASSLTAGDYEQYF
TGTGCCAGCAGCTTAACGGCGGGGGACTACGAGCAGTACTTC
>TRBV5-1|TRBD2|16|TRBJ2-7|-
CASSSGTSGSFDEQYF
TGCGCCAGCAGCTCCGGGACTAGCGGGAGTTTCGACGAGCAGTACTTC